Listed below are T cell receptor beta chains from one sample, sequenced in a study of blood T cell repertoires in COVID-19. Clones were read by immunoSEQ multiplex PCR, and TCRdb kept only the in-frame ones, dropping some. The table shows over 90,000 clones, with approximately 86% occurring only once. The sequenced sample was peripheral blood. The receptors come from a man at least 80 years old with acute or convalescent COVID-19. CDR3s include the opening cysteine and the closing phenylalanine or tryptophan. The order of the fields is D gene, J gene, clone size, V gene, CDR3 DNA, CDR3 protein. D genes are given only for firm matches. Not all rows give a size; the values are once, few, many and, for expanded clones, a class.

TRBD2,TRBJ2-5,NA,TRBV2,TGTGCCAGCAGTGAAGCAAGCGGGAGGGCCCAGGAGACCCAGTACTTC,CASSEASGRAQETQYF
NA,TRBJ1-2,NA,TRBV12-3/TRBV12-4,TGTGCCAGCAGTCTTGACAGAATCTATGGCTACACCTTC,CASSLDRIYGYTF
NA,TRBJ1-2,NA,TRBV6-1,TGTGCCAGCAGTGAATTGCGGGATATAGGGGCAGATGGCTACACCTTC,CASSELRDIGADGYTF
TRBD2,TRBJ2-1,NA,TRBV19,TGTGCCAGTAGTGCTTTGGGACTAGCGGGCAATGAGCAGTTCTTC,CASSALGLAGNEQFF
TRBD2,TRBJ2-7,NA,TRBV11-2,TGTGCCAGCCGGACTAGCGGGAGCCACGAGCAGTACTTC,CASRTSGSHEQYF
TRBD2,TRBJ2-1,NA,TRBV9,TGTGCCACAGCACCGGGACTAGGTTTCAATGAGCAGTTCTTC,CATAPGLGFNEQFF
TRBD2,TRBJ2-7,few,TRBV12-3/TRBV12-4,TGTGCCAGCAACGAAGCGGGAGGGCCGGTGCAGTACTTC,CASNEAGGPVQYF
NA,TRBJ2-4,NA,TRBV6-5,TGTGCCAGCAGGGCCCGGGAGGGGGCGAACATTCAGTACTTC,CASRAREGANIQYF
NA,TRBJ1-1,NA,TRBV19,TGTGCCAGTAGTTCGGCCAGGGGCGGGACTGAAGCTTTCTTT,CASSSARGGTEAFF
TRBD1,TRBJ1-3,once,TRBV5-6,TGTGCCAGCAGTTTCTCTGGGACAGGGGCCGTGAACACCATATATTTT,CASSFSGTGAVNTIYF
TRBD2,TRBJ2-2,few,TRBV9,TGTGCCAGCTCCAGAGAGATAGCGGGAGCCGGGGAGCTGTTTTTT,CASSREIAGAGELFF
NA,TRBJ1-1,NA,TRBV5-8,TGTGCCAGCAGCAGGACAGTTGAAGCTTTCTTT,CASSRTVEAFF
NA,TRBJ1-1,NA,TRBV20-1,TGCAGTGCTAGTGGGGGCCGGGAGGAAGCTTTCTTT,CSASGGREEAFF
NA,TRBJ2-7,once,TRBV10-3,TGTGCCATCAGTGAGTCGTCGAGTAGCTCCTACGAGCAGTACTTC,CAISESSSSSYEQYF
TRBD2,TRBJ2-3,NA,TRBV27,TGTGCCAGCAGTCCCCGGACTAGCGGGAGCTCAGATACGCAGTATTTT,CASSPRTSGSSDTQYF
NA,TRBJ2-7,NA,TRBV21-1,TGTGCCAGCAGCCCTGAGGAGCAGTACTTC,CASSPEEQYF
TRBD2,TRBJ2-1,NA,TRBV7-2,TGTGCCAGCAGCTCTCGGACTAGCGGGAGTCTCAATGAGCAGTTCTTC,CASSSRTSGSLNEQFF
NA,TRBJ1-2,NA,TRBV28,TGTGCCAGCAGTTTACGGGGTGTTAGCTATGGCTACACCTTC,CASSLRGVSYGYTF
NA,TRBJ2-2,NA,TRBV28,TGTGCCAGCAGTTCAGATGAGCTGAGGTCCGGGGAGCTGTTTTTT,CASSSDELRSGELFF
TRBD1,TRBJ1-1,few,TRBV29-1,TGCAGCGTCCTACCCTGGACAGGGCGCACTGAAGCTTTCTTT,CSVLPWTGRTEAFF
TRBD2,TRBJ2-2,NA,TRBV19,TGTGCCAGTAGCCCCCTTTCGGGAGGGAGCGGGGAGCTGTTTTTT,CASSPLSGGSGELFF
NA,TRBJ1-6,NA,TRBV5-4,TGTGCCAGCAGCTTGGATGCGGGTCCTAATTCACCCCTCCACTTT,CASSLDAGPNSPLHF
NA,TRBJ1-2,NA,TRBV4-3,TGCGCCAGCAGCCAAGATCCCGGTGGCCGGGATGGAGGCTACACCTTC,CASSQDPGGRDGGYTF
TRBD2,TRBJ2-5,NA,TRBV11-2,TGTGCCAGCAGCTTAGATCGGGCGGGAGGGCAAGAGACCCAGTACTTC,CASSLDRAGGQETQYF
NA,TRBJ2-2,NA,TRBV10-3,TGTGCCAGCTTCAGGGGTGCCGGGGAGCTGTTTTTT,CASFRGAGELFF
NA,TRBJ2-3,NA,TRBV6-1,TGTGCCAGCAGTGAAGGGGGTGATGGGGGCGTAGGTCACTTAACAGATACGCAGTATTTT,CASSEGGDGGVGHLTDTQYF
NA,TRBJ2-7,NA,TRBV4-2,TGTGCCAGCAGCCAAAGGAGGGGATCCCCCTACGAGCAGTACTTC,CASSQRRGSPYEQYF